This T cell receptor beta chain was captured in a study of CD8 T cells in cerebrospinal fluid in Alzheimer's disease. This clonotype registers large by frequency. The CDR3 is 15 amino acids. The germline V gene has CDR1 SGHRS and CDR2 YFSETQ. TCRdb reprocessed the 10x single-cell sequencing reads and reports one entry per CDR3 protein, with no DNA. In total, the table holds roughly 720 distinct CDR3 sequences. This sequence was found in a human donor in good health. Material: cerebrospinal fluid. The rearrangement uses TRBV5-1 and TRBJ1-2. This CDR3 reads CASSRSGVANYGYTF.